This T cell receptor (beta chain) originates from a study of PD-1 blockade in classical Hodgkin lymphoma. The time point denotes: cycle 4 day 1 (C4D1), after around six weeks of nivolumab. All the patients suffered relapse after autologous stem cell transplantation, and brentuximab vedotin exposure differed. As regards this clone: Its antigen is currently unknown.

TCRdb's table, derived via immunoSEQ multiplex PCR, lists solely in-frame clones and lacks some. The table lists over 85,000 clones, approximately 94% of them singletons. From germline, CDR1 is ENHRY and CDR2 SYGVKD. V shed 5 bases and J 2 bases; nucleotides not matched to a gene: 14. The CDR3 length is 18 residues. General study results and limits: When nivolumab was started under 1 year after ASCT, patients were excluded.

The rearrangement uses TRBV10-3 and TRBJ1-1; 10 nucleotides line up with TRBD1. This clonotype was obtained from a human donor with classical Hodgkin lymphoma. The specimen was peripheral blood mononuclear cells (PBMCs), collected before the fourth cycle of nivolumab. This CDR3 is CAISSYNGQGVFNTEAFF. DNA for the CDR3: TGTGCCATCAGTTCTTACAACGGACAGGGGGTATTCAACACTGAAGCTTTCTTT.